This T cell receptor beta chain originates from a study of regulatory T cells in long-lasting Graves disease. Overall study results and limits: Clonotypes that were public and shared totalled 2,741 in persistent patients versus 850 to 1,000 in new patients. TRBV28, TRBJ1-2 and TRBJ2-5 were segments that persistent disease favored.

Time point defined: persistent/refractory GD, antithyroid drugs over 5 years with positive TRAb. PBMC-derived RNA was used for the TCR library. American Thyroid Association guidelines served as the basis for diagnosing Graves' disease. An endocrinology department in Xi'an, China, supplied the patients. V was trimmed by 5 bases and J by 5 bases, leaving 11 bases between them. In germline, CDR1 is SGHRS, CDR2 YFSETQ. The CDR3 totals 13 residues. In the case of this clonotype: The antigen remains undetermined.

iRepertoire HTBI primers and Arm-PCR of CDR3 regions built TCR beta libraries. TCRdb reprocessed the multiplex PCR reads via MiXCR and lists one record per CDR3 protein. The repertoire holds about 460,000 distinct CDR3 sequences, with roughly 23% as singletons. The clonotype comes from a female donor with Graves disease. The chain has TRBV5-1 and TRBJ2-1; a weak D match, TRBD2 (5 bases). The sample here was peripheral blood mononuclear cells (PBMCs), taken when the disease was refractory, from a patient treated with antithyroid drugs. CDR3 region: CASRRGLDNEQFF. The CDR3 DNA follows: TGCGCCAGCAGGCGAGGACTTGACAATGAGCAGTTCTTC.